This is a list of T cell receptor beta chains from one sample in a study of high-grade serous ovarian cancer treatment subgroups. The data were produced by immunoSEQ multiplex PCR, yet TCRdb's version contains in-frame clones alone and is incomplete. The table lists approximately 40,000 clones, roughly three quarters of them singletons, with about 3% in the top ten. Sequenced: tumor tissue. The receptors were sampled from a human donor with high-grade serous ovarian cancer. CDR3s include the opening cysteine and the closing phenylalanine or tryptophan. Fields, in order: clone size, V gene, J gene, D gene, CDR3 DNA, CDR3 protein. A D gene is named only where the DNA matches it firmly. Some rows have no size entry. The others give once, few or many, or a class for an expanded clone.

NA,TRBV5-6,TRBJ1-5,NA,TGTGCCAGCAGCCCGTGGGGGGACGGTGGCAATCAGCCCCAGCATTTT,CASSPWGDGGNQPQHF
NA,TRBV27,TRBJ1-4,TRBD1,TGTGCCAGCAGTCCCACAGGGGCAGGTGAAAAACTGTTTTTT,CASSPTGAGEKLFF
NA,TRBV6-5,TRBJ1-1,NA,TGTGCCAGCACCTCGAGGAGGGCTGAAGCTTTCTTT,CASTSRRAEAFF
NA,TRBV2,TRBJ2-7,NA,TGTGCCAGCAGTCCCGCCTGGGCCGCTAGGGGCTACGAGCAGTACTTC,CASSPAWAARGYEQYF
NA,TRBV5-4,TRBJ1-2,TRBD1,TGTGCCAGCAGCTGGGACAGGGGGGGGTATGGCTACACCTTC,CASSWDRGGYGYTF
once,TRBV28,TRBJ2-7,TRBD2,TGTGCCAGCAGTCCAAGCACAGCGGGAGGTAACGAGCAGTACTTC,CASSPSTAGGNEQYF
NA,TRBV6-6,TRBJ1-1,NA,TGTGCCAGCAGTTTAACAATGAACACTGAAGCTTTCTTT,CASSLTMNTEAFF
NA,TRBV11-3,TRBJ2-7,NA,TGTGCCAGCAGCTTAGCATTCTACGAGCAGTACTTC,CASSLAFYEQYF
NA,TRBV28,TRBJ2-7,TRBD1,TGTGCCAGCACCCTGCCGACAGGGTTAGGTTACGAGCAGTACTTC,CASTLPTGLGYEQYF
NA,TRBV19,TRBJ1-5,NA,TGTGCCAGTACCTCTACGTCGGATAGCAATCAGCCCCAGCATTTT,CASTSTSDSNQPQHF
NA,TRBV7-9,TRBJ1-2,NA,TGTGCCAGCGGTCGGGGGACTCCTGTCTATGGCTACACCTTC,CASGRGTPVYGYTF
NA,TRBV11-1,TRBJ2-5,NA,TGTGCCAGCAGCTTTGACAGGAACCAAGAGACCCAGTACTTC,CASSFDRNQETQYF
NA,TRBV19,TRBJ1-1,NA,TGTGCCAGTAGTATTACATCTGGGGGATACACTGAAGCTTTCTTT,CASSITSGGYTEAFF
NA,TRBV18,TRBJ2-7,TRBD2,TGTGCCAGCTCACCCCTAGCGGTGGCCTACGAGCAGTACTTC,CASSPLAVAYEQYF
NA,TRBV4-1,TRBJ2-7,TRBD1,TGCGCCAGCAGCCAAGAGCAGGGGGCCCACGAGCAGTACTTC,CASSQEQGAHEQYF
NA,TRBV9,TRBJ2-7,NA,TGTGCCAGCAGCATCAGGGGGGGTCCCCTCTACGAGCAGTACTTC,CASSIRGGPLYEQYF
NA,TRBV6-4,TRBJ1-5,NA,TGTGCCAGCAGTGACGAGACGGACAGTCACCCAGGGGAACAGCCCCAGCATTTT,CASSDETDSHPGEQPQHF
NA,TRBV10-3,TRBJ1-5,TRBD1,TGTGCCATCAGTGAGTTATTGGGACAGGGGGCTGATCAGCCCCAGCATTTT,CAISELLGQGADQPQHF
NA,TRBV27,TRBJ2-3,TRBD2,TGTGCCAGCAGTCTGATGGGACTAAGCACAGATACGCAGTATTTT,CASSLMGLSTDTQYF
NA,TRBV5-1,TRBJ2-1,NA,TGCGCCAGCAGCCTGGGACTCTTCTCCAACAATGAGCAGTTCTTC,CASSLGLFSNNEQFF
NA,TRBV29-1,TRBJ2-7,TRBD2,TGCAGCGTTCCGGGGGGGGGCGGCGAGCAGTACTTC,CSVPGGGGEQYF
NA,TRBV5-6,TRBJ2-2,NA,TGTGCCAGCAGCTTGTACACCGGGGAGCTGTTTTTT,CASSLYTGELFF
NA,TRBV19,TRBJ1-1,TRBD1,TGTGCCAGTAGTCCTGGGACAGGGAAAGCTTTCTTT,CASSPGTGKAFF
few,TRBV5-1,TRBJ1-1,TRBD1,TGCGCCAGCAGCTTTTCAGGGGGTGAAGAAGCTTTCTTT,CASSFSGGEEAFF
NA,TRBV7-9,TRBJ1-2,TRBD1,TGTGCCAGCAGCCCAAGGACAGGTCTGAACTATGGCTACACCTTC,CASSPRTGLNYGYTF
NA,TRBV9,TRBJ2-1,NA,TGTGCCAGCAGCGTATGGGAACTAGGGGGGAATGAGCAGTTCTTC,CASSVWELGGNEQFF
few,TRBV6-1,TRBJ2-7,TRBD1,TGTGCCAGCAGTGGGGACAGAGCCTACGAGCAGTACTTC,CASSGDRAYEQYF
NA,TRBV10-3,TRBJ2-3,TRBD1,TGTGCCATCAGTGAAAGTGAGGGGGCGGATACGCAGTATTTT,CAISESEGADTQYF
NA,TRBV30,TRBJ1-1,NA,TGTGCCTGGAATCCAGGCCAGACTGAAGCTTTCTTT,CAWNPGQTEAFF
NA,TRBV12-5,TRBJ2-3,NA,TGTGCTAGTGGTTTGGTACACGATGGGGGGATAAGCGCAGATACGCAGTATTTT,CASGLVHDGGISADTQYF
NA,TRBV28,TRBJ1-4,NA,TGTGCCAGCTCTAACGCCATGGAGGAAAAACTGTTTTTT,CASSNAMEEKLFF
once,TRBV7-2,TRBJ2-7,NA,TGTGCCAGCAGCTCAACCGTACAGGGAGAGGCGGACGAGCAGTACTTC,CASSSTVQGEADEQYF
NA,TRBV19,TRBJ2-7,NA,TGTGCCAGTGGAAGCGGAGGGGGCTCCTACGAGCAGTACTTC,CASGSGGGSYEQYF
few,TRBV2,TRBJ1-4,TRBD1,TGTGCCAGCAGTGTGGACAGGACTCCTACAACTAATGAAAAACTGTTTTTT,CASSVDRTPTTNEKLFF
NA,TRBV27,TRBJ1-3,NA,TGTGCCAGCAGTTCCCCCACTCACTCTGGAAACACCATATATTTT,CASSSPTHSGNTIYF
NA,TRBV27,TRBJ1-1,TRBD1,TGTGCCAGCAGTCCGGGACAGGGCTACACTGAAGCTTTCTTT,CASSPGQGYTEAFF
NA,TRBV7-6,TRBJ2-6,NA,TGTGCCAGCAGCTTGGGACCTTCTGAGGCCAACGTCCTGACTTTC,CASSLGPSEANVLTF
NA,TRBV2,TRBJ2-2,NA,TGTGCCAGCAGTGAAGGAGGGTGCCGAGAGCTGTTTTTT,CASSEGGCRELFF
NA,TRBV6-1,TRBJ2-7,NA,TGTGCCAGCAGTGGCACGGGGGCTCTTTACGAGCAGTACTTC,CASSGTGALYEQYF
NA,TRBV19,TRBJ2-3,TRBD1,TGTGCCAGTAGTAAAGACATCACAGGGGAGGATACGCAGTATTTT,CASSKDITGEDTQYF
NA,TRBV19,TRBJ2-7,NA,TGTGCCAGTTCAGAAGGGTCCGTCCACGAGCAGTACTTC,CASSEGSVHEQYF
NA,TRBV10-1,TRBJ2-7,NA,TGCGCCGAAACCCGCTTAAGCGAGCAGTACTTC,CAETRLSEQYF
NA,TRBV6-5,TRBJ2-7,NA,TGTGCCAGCAGTGGCCAGGTTGGATCCGCCGACGAGCAGTACTTC,CASSGQVGSADEQYF
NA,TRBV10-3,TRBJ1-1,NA,TGTGCCATCAGTGAGGTAGAGAACACTGAAGCTTTCTTT,CAISEVENTEAFF
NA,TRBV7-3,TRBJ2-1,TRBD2,TGTGCCAGCAGCCCGACGGCTAGCGGTCTCTACAATGAGCAGTTCTTC,CASSPTASGLYNEQFF
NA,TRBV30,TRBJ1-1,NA,TGTGCCTGGAGACGTGGAGTCGCTTTCTTT,CAWRRGVAFF
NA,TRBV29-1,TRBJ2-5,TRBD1,TGCAGCGTTGCACTTTCGGGACAGGGGAGGAAAGAGACCCAGTACTTC,CSVALSGQGRKETQYF
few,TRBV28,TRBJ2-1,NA,TGTGCCAGCAGGGAGACAGGCAATGAGCAGTTCTTC,CASRETGNEQFF
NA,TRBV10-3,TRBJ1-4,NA,TGTGCCACCCGACAGGCTGATGAAAAACTGTTTTTT,CATRQADEKLFF
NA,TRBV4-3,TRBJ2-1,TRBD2,TGCGCCAGCAGCCAAGGGCCCCGCGGGAGCTTCCCCTACAATGAGCAGTTCTTC,CASSQGPRGSFPYNEQFF